The rows below give T cell receptor beta chains drawn from one sample of a study of blood T cell repertoires in COVID-19. Libraries were prepared by immunoSEQ multiplex PCR; TCRdb keeps only in-frame clonotypes and omits some of them. Among more than 150,000 clones, roughly 88% were seen once, and the ten largest hold 9.8%. Sample: peripheral blood. These receptors were obtained from a woman between 50 and 59 years old with acute or convalescent COVID-19. Both conserved end residues are part of each CDR3. The order of the fields is clone size, V gene, D gene, J gene, CDR3 DNA, CDR3 protein. D genes are given only for firm matches. Clone size is stated in some rows and not others, as once, few, many or a class when expanded.

few,TRBV2,TRBD1,TRBJ1-1,TGTGCCAGCAACGGACAGGGTACTGAAGCTTTCTTT,CASNGQGTEAFF
-,TRBV7-8,TRBD1,TRBJ1-6,TGTGCCAGCAGCTTTCGGACAGGTTTAAGCTGGGGTTCACCCCTCCACTTT,CASSFRTGLSWGSPLHF
-,TRBV30,-,TRBJ1-1,TGTGCCTGGAGTATTTACTCGAACACTGAAGCTTTCTTT,CAWSIYSNTEAFF
-,TRBV6-2/TRBV6-3,TRBD1,TRBJ1-5,TGTGCCAGCAGTTCCAGGGGGCCTAATCAGCCCCAGCATTTT,CASSSRGPNQPQHF
once,TRBV5-4,TRBD1,TRBJ1-4,TGTGCCAGCAGCTCACCGGGACAGGGTTCTGAAAAACTGTTTTTT,CASSSPGQGSEKLFF
-,TRBV14,TRBD1,TRBJ1-2,TGTGCCAGCAGCCAGGGGACAGATTATGGCTACACCTTC,CASSQGTDYGYTF
-,TRBV2,TRBD1,TRBJ1-2,TGTGCCAGCAGGGGACAGGGGGAGTATGGCTACACCTTC,CASRGQGEYGYTF
-,TRBV30,-,TRBJ2-1,TGTGCCTGGAGAGGTAGCGGTCATTACAATGAGCAGTTCTTC,CAWRGSGHYNEQFF
-,TRBV7-9,TRBD1,TRBJ2-3,TGTGCCAGCATCCGAACAGGGGCCGATACGCAGTATTTT,CASIRTGADTQYF
-,TRBV15,TRBD1,TRBJ2-7,TGTGCCACTCCGGCCGGGACAGGGTACTTC,CATPAGTGYF
-,TRBV6-5,-,TRBJ1-5,TGTGCCAGCAGGACAGCAAGCAATCAGCCCCAGCATTTT,CASRTASNQPQHF
-,TRBV19,-,TRBJ2-4,TGTGCCAGTGGAGGATTACTAGCCAAAAACATTCAGTACTTC,CASGGLLAKNIQYF
-,TRBV6-5,TRBD1,TRBJ1-4,TGTGCCAGCAGGTCCCAGGGGGCGCGGGGTGAAAAACTGTTTTTT,CASRSQGARGEKLFF
-,TRBV25-1,TRBD2,TRBJ2-3,TGTGCCAGCAGGCGGGGGGCTAGCACAGATACGCAGTATTTT,CASRRGASTDTQYF
-,TRBV9,TRBD1,TRBJ1-1,TGTGCCAGCAGCGTAGATAGTTGGCAGGGGGCTGAAGCTTTCTTT,CASSVDSWQGAEAFF
-,TRBV5-4,-,TRBJ1-3,TGTGCCAGCAGCTTAGGGGGAGTTAGCCACTCTGGAAACACCATATATTTT,CASSLGGVSHSGNTIYF
-,TRBV18,-,TRBJ1-6,TGTGCCAGCTCACCACGCGGTGATAATTCACCCCTCCACTTT,CASSPRGDNSPLHF
-,TRBV28,-,TRBJ1-2,TGTGCCAGCAGTAGGTCACACAGGGCACGCAACTATGGCTACACCTTC,CASSRSHRARNYGYTF
-,TRBV25-1,TRBD1,TRBJ2-2,TGTGCCAGCAGTGGCGACAGGGTCTACACCGGGGAGCTGTTTTTT,CASSGDRVYTGELFF
-,TRBV4-3,TRBD2,TRBJ2-1,TGCGCCAGCAGCCCTAGGACTAGCGGGGGGGCCAGGGATGAGCAGTTCTTC,CASSPRTSGGARDEQFF
-,TRBV6-6,-,TRBJ1-4,TGTGCCAGCAGTTATGCGACAGGAGCTGCTGAAAAACTGTTTTTT,CASSYATGAAEKLFF
-,TRBV27,TRBD1,TRBJ2-7,TGTGCCAGCAGTTTTGGGACAGGGGGCGTCGAGCAGTACTTC,CASSFGTGGVEQYF
-,TRBV9,-,TRBJ1-1,TGTGCCAGCCGTGGGACATCGAACACTGAAGCTTTCTTT,CASRGTSNTEAFF
-,TRBV10-3,TRBD2,TRBJ2-7,TGTGCCATCAGCGGGGGACTAGCGGGAGGTTCCTACGAGCAGTACTTC,CAISGGLAGGSYEQYF
few,TRBV5-4,TRBD2,TRBJ2-2,TGTGCCAGCAGCTTGGGCGGGGCGGGAGGTTCGAACACCGGGGAGCTGTTTTTT,CASSLGGAGGSNTGELFF
-,TRBV6-6,TRBD2,TRBJ2-1,TGTGCCAGCAGTACCCTGACTAGCGGGAGCAATGAGCAGTTCTTC,CASSTLTSGSNEQFF
-,TRBV29-1,TRBD1,TRBJ1-3,TGCAGCGTTGGGACAGGGTACACCATATATTTT,CSVGTGYTIYF
-,TRBV9,-,TRBJ1-1,TGTGCCAGCAGCGCAAATACAGGGATCACTGAAGCTTTCTTT,CASSANTGITEAFF
few,TRBV9,TRBD2,TRBJ2-1,TGTGCCAGCAGCGAGGGGACTAGCGGGAGTTATTTCGGCTCCTACAATGAGCAGTTCTTC,CASSEGTSGSYFGSYNEQFF
-,TRBV7-2,TRBD1,TRBJ1-4,TGTGCCAGCAGCCGCGGGGACAGTTTAAATGAAAAACTGTTTTTT,CASSRGDSLNEKLFF
-,TRBV2,TRBD1,TRBJ1-1,TGTGCCAGCAGAAAAGGACAGGGTCCGACTGAAGCTTTCTTT,CASRKGQGPTEAFF
-,TRBV20-1,-,TRBJ2-7,TGCAGTGCGGCGCAGGACTACGAGCAGTACTTC,CSAAQDYEQYF
-,TRBV6-2/TRBV6-3,TRBD2,TRBJ2-7,TGTGCCAGCAGCAGGGCCAGCGGGAGGGCCGAGCAGTACTTC,CASSRASGRAEQYF
-,TRBV15,-,TRBJ2-7,TGTGCCACCAGCAGCGACCCACAGGGCTACGAGCAGTACTTC,CATSSDPQGYEQYF
-,TRBV19,-,TRBJ2-3,TGTGCCAGTAGTATCCAGCAGGGGATGGATACGCAGTATTTT,CASSIQQGMDTQYF
-,TRBV10-1,-,TRBJ2-2,TGCGCCACCGGGGATCGGGGACACCTGAACACCGGGGAGCTGTTTTTT,CATGDRGHLNTGELFF
-,TRBV5-1,-,TRBJ2-7,TGCGCCAGCAGCTTGGCCGCGGGCAGTTTCTACGAGCAGTACTTC,CASSLAAGSFYEQYF
-,TRBV19,TRBD1,TRBJ1-1,TGTGCCAGTAGTATTTACAGGGGTGACACTGAAGCTTTCTTT,CASSIYRGDTEAFF
once,TRBV20-1,-,TRBJ2-7,TGCAGTGCTAGTACTCTTTCCTCCTACGAGCAGTACTTC,CSASTLSSYEQYF
-,TRBV9,-,TRBJ1-1,TGTGCCAGCAGCGTAGGGGGCAGAAGAATGAACACTGAAGCTTTCTTT,CASSVGGRRMNTEAFF
-,TRBV9,TRBD2,TRBJ2-1,TGTGCCAGCAGCAATACCCGGGGGGCCTACAATGAGCAGTTCTTC,CASSNTRGAYNEQFF
-,TRBV2,TRBD2,TRBJ2-3,TGTGCCAGCAGTGAAATGGCTAGCGGCCGCACAGATACGCAGTATTTT,CASSEMASGRTDTQYF
-,TRBV20-1,-,TRBJ2-3,TGCAGTGCTAGTGTGGCAGGCACAGATACGCAGTATTTT,CSASVAGTDTQYF
-,TRBV11-2,TRBD1,TRBJ1-2,TGTGCCAGCAGCTTAGATTACAGGGGGGGAGGTGGCTACACCTTC,CASSLDYRGGGGYTF
-,TRBV4-2,-,TRBJ2-7,TGTGCCAGCAGCCAACTAGCCCGGTCCCACTCCGTTCTCGAGCAGTACTTC,CASSQLARSHSVLEQYF
-,TRBV5-4,TRBD1,TRBJ2-2,TGTGCCAGCAGTAACAGGGGGCGCACCGGGGAGCTGTTTTTT,CASSNRGRTGELFF
-,TRBV5-1,-,TRBJ2-3,TGCGCCAGCAGCTCGGCGGGACAGTTGATCACAGATACGCAGTATTTT,CASSSAGQLITDTQYF
-,TRBV12-3/TRBV12-4,-,TRBJ2-5,TGTGCCAGCAGTTTGGAAGCAGGGACCCAGTACTTC,CASSLEAGTQYF
-,TRBV29-1,TRBD1,TRBJ2-3,TGCAGCGTTGAGGGTCCAGGGGGCCCCGGAGATACGCAGTATTTT,CSVEGPGGPGDTQYF
-,TRBV6-5,-,TRBJ1-3,TGTGCCAGCAGTTACGGGCTCTCGGGGTCCGGAAACACCATATATTTT,CASSYGLSGSGNTIYF
-,TRBV5-1,-,TRBJ2-5,TGCGCCAGCAGCTTGGGGTCAGGGAAAGGGGAGACCCAGTACTTC,CASSLGSGKGETQYF
-,TRBV10-3,-,TRBJ2-2,TGTGCCATCAGTGAGTTGGACCTAGCGTTGTTGACCGGGGAGCTGTTTTTT,CAISELDLALLTGELFF